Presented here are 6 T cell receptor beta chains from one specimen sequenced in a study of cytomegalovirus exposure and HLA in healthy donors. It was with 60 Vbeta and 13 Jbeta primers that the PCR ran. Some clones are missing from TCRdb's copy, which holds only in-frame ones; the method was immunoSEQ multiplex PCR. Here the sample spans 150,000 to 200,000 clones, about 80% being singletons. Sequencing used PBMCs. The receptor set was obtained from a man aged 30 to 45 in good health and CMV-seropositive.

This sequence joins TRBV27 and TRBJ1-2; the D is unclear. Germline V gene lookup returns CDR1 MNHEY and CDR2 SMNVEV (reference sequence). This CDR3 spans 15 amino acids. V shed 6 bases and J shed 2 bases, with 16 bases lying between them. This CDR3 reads CASRESPAKNYGYTF. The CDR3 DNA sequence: TGTGCCAGCAGGGAGTCTCCTGCGAAAAACTATGGCTACACCTTC.

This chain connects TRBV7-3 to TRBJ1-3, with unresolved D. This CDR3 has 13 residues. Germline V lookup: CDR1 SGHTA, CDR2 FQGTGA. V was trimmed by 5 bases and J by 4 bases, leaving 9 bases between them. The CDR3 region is CASSDPGGNTIYF. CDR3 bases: TGTGCCAGCAGCGACCCCGGGGGAAACACCATATATTTT.

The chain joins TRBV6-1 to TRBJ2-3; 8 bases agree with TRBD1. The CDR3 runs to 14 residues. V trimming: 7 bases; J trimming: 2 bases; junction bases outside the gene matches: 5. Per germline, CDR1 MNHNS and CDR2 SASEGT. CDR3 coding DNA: TGTGCCAGCACAGACAGGGGCGTCACAGATACGCAGTATTTT. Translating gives CASTDRGVTDTQYF.

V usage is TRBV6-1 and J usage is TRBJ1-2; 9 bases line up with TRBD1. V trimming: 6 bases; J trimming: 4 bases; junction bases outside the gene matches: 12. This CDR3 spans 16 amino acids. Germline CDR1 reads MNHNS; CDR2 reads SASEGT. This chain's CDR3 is CASRERTGEVSYGYTF. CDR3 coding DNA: TGTGCCAGCAGGGAAAGGACAGGGGAAGTTAGCTATGGCTACACCTTC.

This chain's CDR3 is CASRAGTSAYEQYF. Written as DNA, the CDR3 is TGTGCCAGCAGGGCCGGGACTAGCGCATACGAGCAGTACTTC. The chain joins TRBV6-1 to TRBJ2-7; TRBD2 aligns across 10 bases. V gave up 6 bases and J gave up 4 bases; unmatched junction bases: 6. There are 14 residues in the CDR3. Germline CDR1 MNHNS, CDR2 SASEGT.

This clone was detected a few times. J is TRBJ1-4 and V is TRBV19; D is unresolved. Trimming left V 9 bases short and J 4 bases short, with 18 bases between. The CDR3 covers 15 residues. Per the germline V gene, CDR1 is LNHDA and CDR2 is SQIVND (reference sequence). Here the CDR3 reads CASSQPPTVNEKLFF. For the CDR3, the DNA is TGTGCCAGCAGCCAACCCCCCACAGTTAATGAAAAACTGTTTTTT.